The 19 T cell receptor beta chains in this list originate from one sample, sequenced in a study of blood T cell repertoires in COVID-19. Assay used: immunoSEQ multiplex PCR; TCRdb lists only in-frame clones, some missing. The data hold about 290,000 clones, with around four fifths observed a single time. Specimen: peripheral blood. Receptors were obtained from a woman between 45 and 65 years old with active or convalescent COVID-19.

This chain uses TRBV14 with TRBJ1-2; 8 nucleotides line up with TRBD1. Germline CDR1 reads SGHDN; CDR2 reads FVKESK. The CDR3 extends over 15 amino acids. The V segment lost 0 bases and the J segment 9 bases; nucleotides outside the gene matches: 9. The CDR3 DNA reads TGTGCCAGCAGCCAAGAGACAGGGGCCTCTGCGCGCTACACCTTC. This gives the protein CASSQETGASARYTF.

CDR3 in DNA: TGTGCCAGCAGCCCTCGGGACAGGGCCGGGCCTGAAGCTTTCTTT. Protein: CASSPRDRAGPEAFF. V usage is TRBV3-1 (or the pseudogene TRBV3-2) and J usage is TRBJ1-1; the match to TRBD1 covers 9 bases. V lost 4 bases and J lost 6; bases outside the gene matches: 9. The germline gives CDR1 LGHDT, CDR2 YNNKEL (reference sequence). This CDR3 comprises 15 residues.

This rearrangement joins TRBV3-1 (or the pseudogene TRBV3-2) to TRBJ2-5; TRBD1 aligns across 10 bases. Trimming removed 4 bases from V and 5 bases from J; junction bases left unmatched: 7. The CDR3 spans 15 residues. Germline CDR1 LGHDT, CDR2 YNNKEL (reference sequence). CDR3 in amino acids: CASSPPGQGWETQYF. The CDR3, as DNA: TGTGCCAGCAGCCCCCCGGGACAGGGGTGGGAGACCCAGTACTTC.

In its sample, this clone was seen a few times. This chain connects TRBV9 to TRBJ2-5; 13 bases line up with TRBD2. This CDR3 has 15 amino acids. After removal of 3 bases from V and 4 bases from J, the junction contained 3 bases not matched to a gene. CDR1 is SGDLS, CDR2 YYNGEE, per germline. The chain's CDR3 is CASSGLAGGGETQYF. The DNA of the CDR3 is TGTGCCAGCAGCGGACTAGCGGGAGGCGGAGAGACCCAGTACTTC. Combining the CDR3 with reference TRBV9 and TRBJ2-5 gives the whole variable domain DSGVTQTPKHLITATGQRVTLRCSPRSGDLSVYWYQQSLDQGLQFLIQYYNGEERAKGNILERFSAQQFPDLHSELNLSSLELGDSALYFCASSGLAGGGETQYFGPGTRLLVL.

The rearrangement uses TRBV4-1 and TRBJ2-6; 7 positions agree with TRBD2. The CDR3 extends over 17 amino acids. Trimming cost V 4 bases and J 0 bases; bases outside gene matches: 6. Germline V CDR1 and CDR2: MGHRA, YSYEKL. CDR3 loop: CASSPGGSPSGANVLTF. The CDR3 DNA reads as TGCGCCAGCAGCCCCGGCGGGAGCCCCTCTGGGGCCAACGTCCTGACTTTC.

This chain uses TRBV19 with TRBJ2-1; 14 nucleotides line up with TRBD2. Germline CDR1 LNHDA, CDR2 SQIVND (reference sequence). This CDR3 region has 17 residues. V lost 1 base to trimming and J lost 5 bases; unmatched junction nucleotides: 4. The CDR3 sequence is CASSIGPGLAGDNEQFF. Here the CDR3 DNA reads TGTGCCAGTAGTATAGGCCCGGGACTAGCGGGAGACAATGAGCAGTTCTTC.

V is TRBV19 and J is TRBJ2-7; 7 bases align to TRBD1. This CDR3 comprises 15 residues. In germline, CDR1 is LNHDA, CDR2 SQIVND (reference sequence). The V gene end was trimmed by 6 bases and the J gene end by 0 bases; junction bases not matched to a gene: 8. CDR3 protein: CASRLDDRASYEQYF. The CDR3 nucleotides are TGTGCCAGTAGATTGGATGACAGGGCCTCCTACGAGCAGTACTTC.

The chain carries TRBV28 and TRBJ1-5; a possible D gene is TRBD1 (5 bases). The CDR3 is made up of 17 amino acids. CDR1 MDHEN and CDR2 SYDVKM come from the germline V gene. V was pared by 4 bases and J by 4 bases, with 20 bases between. In DNA, the CDR3 is TGTGCCAGCAGTTCCACCCAGATTTGGGGGAGGAATCAGCCCCAGCATTTT. Translation: CASSSTQIWGRNQPQHF.

The genes are TRBV15 and TRBJ1-4, with 10 bases fitting TRBD1. The CDR3 is 17 residues long. CDR1 and CDR2 (germline): LNHNV, YYDKDF (reference sequence). Trimming removed 0 bases from V and 4 bases from J; junction bases left unmatched: 5. The CDR3 here is CATSRDMRTGGNEKLFF. The CDR3 DNA reads TGTGCCACCAGCAGAGACATGAGGACAGGGGGTAATGAAAAACTGTTTTTT.

The gene calls are TRBV30 and TRBJ2-7, with 9 positions matching TRBD1. Looked up from germline, CDR1 is GTSNPN and CDR2 is SVGIG (reference sequence). Trimming at V came to 5 bases and at J to 0 bases, leaving 8 bases not matched to a gene. The CDR3 consists of 15 residues. The CDR3 bases are TGTGCCTGGTCCCAGCCGGGACAGGGCTCCTACGAGCAGTACTTC. As protein: CAWSQPGQGSYEQYF. Supplemented by reference TRBV30 and TRBJ2-7, the full variable domain reads SQTIHQWPATLVQPVGSPLSLECTVEGTSNPNLYWYRQAAGRGLQLLFYSVGIGQISSEVPQNLSASRPQDRQFILSSKKLLLSDSGFYLCAWSQPGQGSYEQYFGPGTRLTVT.

This chain links TRBV7-2 with TRBJ2-2; no reliable D call. The CDR3 has 14 residues. Germline-derived CDR1 and CDR2 are SGHTA and FQGNSA. V gave up 2 bases and J gave up 1 base, with 5 bases separating them. The CDR3 is CASSLFRNTGELFF. The CDR3 DNA is TGTGCCAGCAGCTTATTCCGGAACACCGGGGAGCTGTTTTTT. The entire variable domain, with the rest obtained from reference TRBV7-2 and TRBJ2-2, is as follows: GAGVSQSPSNKVTEKGKDVELRCDPISGHTALYWYRQSLGQGLEFLIYFQGNSAPDKSGLPSDRFSAERTGGSVSTLTIQRTQQEDSAVYLCASSLFRNTGELFFGEGSRLTVL.

The chain joins TRBV2 to TRBJ1-5; D remains unclear. The germline V gene encodes CDR1 SNHLY and CDR2 FYNNEI. Trimming removed 4 bases at V and 3 bases at J, with 13 bases between. The CDR3 extends over 15 amino acids. CDR3 amino acids: CASSVRGLTNQPQHF. In DNA form, the CDR3 reads TGTGCCAGCAGTGTTAGAGGGTTAACCAATCAGCCCCAGCATTTT. Together with reference TRBV2 and TRBJ1-5, the CDR3 gives the full variable domain: EPEVTQTPSHQVTQMGQEVILRCVPISNHLYFYWYRQILGQKVEFLVSFYNNEISEKSEIFDDQFSVERPDGSNFTLKIRSTKLEDSAMYFCASSVRGLTNQPQHFGDGTRLSIL.

This chain links TRBV19 with TRBJ1-2; maybe TRBD1 (5 bases). Germline loops: CDR1 LNHDA, CDR2 SQIVND (reference sequence). The CDR3 has 12 amino acids. The V and J ends lost 9 bases and 4 bases respectively, with 12 bases between them. CDR3 amino acids: CASERQPYGYTF. CDR3 coding DNA: TGTGCCAGCGAAAGACAGCCCTATGGCTACACCTTC. The whole variable domain, remainder taken from reference TRBV19 and TRBJ1-2, is DGGITQSPKYLFRKEGQNVTLSCEQNLNHDAMYWYRQDPGQGLRLIYYSQIVNDFQKGDIAEGYSVSREKKESFPLTVTSAQKNPTAFYLCASERQPYGYTFGSGTRLTVV.

This clone was counted a few times. The chain carries TRBV4-1 and TRBJ1-1, with TRBD1 as a possible D gene (5 bases). Trimming shortened V by 0 bases and J by 4 bases, and 12 bases separated the two germline ends. This CDR3 has 15 residues. The V gene's germline CDR1 is MGHRA and CDR2 YSYEKL. The CDR3 loop is CASSQEAGRRTEAFF. The DNA for the CDR3 is TGCGCCAGCAGCCAAGAGGCAGGGCGACGCACTGAAGCTTTCTTT.

This chain links TRBV10-3 with TRBJ2-1; 9 nucleotides agree with TRBD2. Trimming took 8 bases from V and 4 from J; bases not matched to a gene: 9. CDR3 length equals 15 residues. Germline V gene data show CDR1 as ENHRY and CDR2 as SYGVKD. In nucleotides, the CDR3 is TGTGCCATCGCAGGGGCTAGCGGGAATTACAATGAGCAGTTCTTC. Encoded protein: CAIAGASGNYNEQFF.

The gene calls are TRBV3-1 (or the pseudogene TRBV3-2) and TRBJ2-2; a possible D gene is TRBD2 (5 bases). The CDR3 has 14 amino acids. V was clipped by 3 bases and J by 5 bases, with 10 bases between them. Germline V gives CDR1 LGHDT, CDR2 YNNKEL (reference sequence). The CDR3, as DNA: TGTGCCAGCAGCCAGGGGAGTCGTACCGGGGAGCTGTTTTTT. This sequence encodes CASSQGSRTGELFF.

The chain has TRBV18 and TRBJ2-3; D remains unclear. This CDR3 is 11 amino acids long. CDR1 and CDR2 (germline): KGHSH, LQKENI. V was pared by 4 bases and J by 5 bases, with 4 bases between. The CDR3 DNA sequence: TGTGCCAGCTCACGAGGAGATACGCAGTATTTT. This codes for CASSRGDTQYF.

Points on this clone: In the same sample, other DNA sequences code for this CDR3. The J gene is TRBJ1-2, the V gene TRBV3-1 (or the pseudogene TRBV3-2); 7 nucleotides align to TRBD1. From germline, CDR1 is LGHDT and CDR2 YNNKEL (reference sequence). The CDR3 is 12 amino acids. V dropped 4 bases and J dropped 7; count of bases not matched to a gene: 3. CDR3 in amino acids: CASSRQGGGYTF. As DNA, the CDR3 is TGTGCCAGCAGCCGACAGGGTGGTGGCTACACCTTC.

The chain carries TRBV28 and TRBJ1-5; no definite D call. Germline V gene sequence: CDR1 MDHEN, CDR2 SYDVKM. The ends were cut back, 8 bases at V and 7 bases at J, with 15 bases in the middle. The CDR3 runs 13 residues. The CDR3 coding sequence is TGTGCCAGCGGAGAAGCAGGACTCCAGCCCCAGCATTTT. This gives the protein CASGEAGLQPQHF. The variable domain in full, with the rest retrieved from reference TRBV28 and TRBJ1-5, is DVKVTQSSRYLVKRTGEKVFLECVQDMDHENMFWYRQDPGLGLRLIYFSYDVKMKEKGDIPEGYSVSREKKERFSLILESASTNQTSMYLCASGEAGLQPQHFGDGTRLSIL.